This T cell receptor beta chain was profiled in a study of OX40 agonist ivuxolimab in advanced cancers. Study summary: At 0.01 to 10 mg/kg, ivuxolimab was administered intravenously to patients every 2 weeks. Study conclusions and caveats: The antigen specificity of the peripheral T cells (those that were expanded) was not determined. On average, a greater number of expanded clones characterised CD8+ T cells relative to CD4+.

This clone was found once. The antigen remains unidentified. Data came from immunoSEQ multiplex PCR; TCRdb stores just in-frame clones and leaves some out. The repertoire holds approximately 50,000 clones, with roughly nine tenths as singletons. This TCR was recovered from an adult with an advanced solid tumor such as melanoma, head and neck, liver or kidney cancer. The material sequenced was CD4+ or CD8+ T cells sorted from blood, taken in a trial of the OX40 agonist ivuxolimab.

This chain's CDR3 is CASTQIGQGNTEAFF. CDR3 sequence (DNA): TGTGCCAGCACCCAAATTGGACAGGGGAACACTGAAGCTTTCTTT. V gene TRBV18 combines with J gene TRBJ1-1; 8 nucleotides align to TRBD1. The J segment lost 1 base and the V segment lost 8 bases, leaving 9 bases of the junction unmatched. The CDR3 contains 15 residues. The germline CDR1 and CDR2 sequences are KGHSH and LQKENI.